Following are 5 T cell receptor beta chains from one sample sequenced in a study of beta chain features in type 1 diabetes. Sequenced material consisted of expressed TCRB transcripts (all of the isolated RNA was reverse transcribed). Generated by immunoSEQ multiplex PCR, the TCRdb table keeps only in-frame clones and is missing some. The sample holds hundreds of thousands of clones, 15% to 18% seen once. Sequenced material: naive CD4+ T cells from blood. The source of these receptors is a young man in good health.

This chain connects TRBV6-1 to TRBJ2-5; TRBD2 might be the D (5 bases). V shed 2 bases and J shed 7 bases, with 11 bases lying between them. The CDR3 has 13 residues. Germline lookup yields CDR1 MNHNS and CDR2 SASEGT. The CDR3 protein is CASSERSEGTQYF. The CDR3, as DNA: TGTGCCAGCAGTGAACGGTCCGAGGGGACCCAGTACTTC.

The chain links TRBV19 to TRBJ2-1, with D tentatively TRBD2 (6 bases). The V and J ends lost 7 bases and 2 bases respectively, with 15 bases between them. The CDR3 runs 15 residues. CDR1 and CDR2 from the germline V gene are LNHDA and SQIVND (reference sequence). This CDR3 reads CASTTTSTTYNEQFF. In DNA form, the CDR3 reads TGTGCCAGTACCACAACTAGCACAACCTACAATGAGCAGTTCTTC.

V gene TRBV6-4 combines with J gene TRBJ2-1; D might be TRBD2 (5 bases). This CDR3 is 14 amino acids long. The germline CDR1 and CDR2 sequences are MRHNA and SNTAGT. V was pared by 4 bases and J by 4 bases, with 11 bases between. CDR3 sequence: CASSVGAVYNEQFF. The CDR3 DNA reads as TGTGCCAGCAGTGTGGGAGCAGTATACAATGAGCAGTTCTTC.

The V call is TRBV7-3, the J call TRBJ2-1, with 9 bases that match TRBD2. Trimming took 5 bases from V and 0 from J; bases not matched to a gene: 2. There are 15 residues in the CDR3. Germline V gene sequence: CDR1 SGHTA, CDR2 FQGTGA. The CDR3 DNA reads TGTGCCAGCAGCCATAGCGGGGGCTCCTACAATGAGCAGTTCTTC. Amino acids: CASSHSGGSYNEQFF.

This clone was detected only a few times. The CDR3 bases are TGTGCCAGCAGTCATTACGGGGCTTATAGCAATCAGCCCCAGCATTTT. This gives the protein CASSHYGAYSNQPQHF. This chain uses TRBV27 with TRBJ1-5, with D maybe TRBD1 (5 bases). The CDR3 extends over 16 amino acids. Trimming pared 5 bases from V and 0 bases from J, leaving 14 bases between. Germline-derived CDR1 and CDR2 are MNHEY and SMNVEV (reference sequence).